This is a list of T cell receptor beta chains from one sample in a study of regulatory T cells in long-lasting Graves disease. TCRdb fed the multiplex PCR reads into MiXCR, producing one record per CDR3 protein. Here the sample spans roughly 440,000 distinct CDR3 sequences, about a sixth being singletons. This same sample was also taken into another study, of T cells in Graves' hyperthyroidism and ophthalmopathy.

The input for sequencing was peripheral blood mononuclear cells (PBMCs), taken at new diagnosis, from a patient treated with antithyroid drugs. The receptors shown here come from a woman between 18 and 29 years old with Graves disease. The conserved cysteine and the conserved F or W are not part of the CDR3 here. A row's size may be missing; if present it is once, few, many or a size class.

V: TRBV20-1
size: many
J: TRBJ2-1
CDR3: SARQLYSYNEQF

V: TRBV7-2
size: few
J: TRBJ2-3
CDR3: ASRPRGGTDTQY

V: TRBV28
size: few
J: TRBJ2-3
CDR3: ASSLGACTDTQY

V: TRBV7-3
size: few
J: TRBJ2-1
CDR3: ASAGGGYNEQF

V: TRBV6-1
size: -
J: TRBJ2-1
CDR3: ASSEKGTAGGDEQF

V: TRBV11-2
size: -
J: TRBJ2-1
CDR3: ASSSDGTQFREQF

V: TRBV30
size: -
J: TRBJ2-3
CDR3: AWRQVLAGVATDTQY

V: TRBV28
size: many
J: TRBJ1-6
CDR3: ASSLKGGLGNSPLH

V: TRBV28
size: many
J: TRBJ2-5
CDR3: ASSLWRLTPGAGGQETQY

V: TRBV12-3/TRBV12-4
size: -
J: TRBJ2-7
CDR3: ASSFGREGYEQY

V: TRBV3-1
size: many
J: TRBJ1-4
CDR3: ASSPTGAANEKLF

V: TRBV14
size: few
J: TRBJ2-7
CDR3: ASSPLVDYEQY

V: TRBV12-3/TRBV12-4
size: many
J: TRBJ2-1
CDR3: ASSPLAGVSGNEQF

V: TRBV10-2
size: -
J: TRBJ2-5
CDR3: ASSEGGETQY

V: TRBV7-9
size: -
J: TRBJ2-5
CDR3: ASGFPPAGAFKETQY

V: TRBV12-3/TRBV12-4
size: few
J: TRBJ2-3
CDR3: ASSSKGTRRSQY

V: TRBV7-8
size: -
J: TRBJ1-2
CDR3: ASSFGVGNYGYT

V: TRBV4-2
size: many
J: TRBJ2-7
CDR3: ASSQDNSGRYEQY

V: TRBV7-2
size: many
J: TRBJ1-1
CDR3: ASSLAPRGPGNTEAF

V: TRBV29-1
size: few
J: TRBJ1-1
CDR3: SVERQQNTEAF

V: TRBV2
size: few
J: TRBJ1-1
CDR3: ASSETPGRDTEAF

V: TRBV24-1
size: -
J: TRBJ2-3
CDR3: SVGVPDTQY

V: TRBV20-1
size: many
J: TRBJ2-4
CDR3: SGIAGGPNIQY

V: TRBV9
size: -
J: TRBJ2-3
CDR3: ASSTRLSGSGSDTQY

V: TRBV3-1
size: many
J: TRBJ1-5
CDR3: ASADRGSNQPQH

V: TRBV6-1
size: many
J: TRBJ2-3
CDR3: ASSLLAAGGTDTQY

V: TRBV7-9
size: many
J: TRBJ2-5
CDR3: ASSLGSPQETQY

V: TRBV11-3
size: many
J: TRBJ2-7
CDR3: ASSSEGSSYEQY

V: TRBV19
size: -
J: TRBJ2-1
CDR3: ASSTLGGSYNEQF

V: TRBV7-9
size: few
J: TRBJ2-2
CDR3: ASSLRTGENTGELF

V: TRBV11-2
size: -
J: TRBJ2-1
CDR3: ASSQELASLYNEQF

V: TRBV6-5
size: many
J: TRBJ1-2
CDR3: ASSWQGGGYT

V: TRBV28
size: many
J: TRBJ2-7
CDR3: ASSLIAGLAGVGQY

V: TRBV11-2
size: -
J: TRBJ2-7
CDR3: ASRGGGKPYEQY

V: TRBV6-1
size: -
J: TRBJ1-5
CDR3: ASSGQVGQPQH

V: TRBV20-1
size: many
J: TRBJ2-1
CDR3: SATRDNEQF

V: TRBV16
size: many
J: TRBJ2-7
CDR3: ASSTMITSSRGSSYEQY

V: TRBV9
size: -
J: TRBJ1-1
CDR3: ASSVGGATEAF

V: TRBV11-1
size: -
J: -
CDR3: ASSPDRGGWETQY

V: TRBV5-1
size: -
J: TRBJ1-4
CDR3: ASSGQGREKLF

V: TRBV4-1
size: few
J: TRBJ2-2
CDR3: ASSQGQGVGTGELF

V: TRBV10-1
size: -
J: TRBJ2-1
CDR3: ASSRGLAGVHEQF

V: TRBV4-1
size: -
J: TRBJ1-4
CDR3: ASSQGTTTNEKLF

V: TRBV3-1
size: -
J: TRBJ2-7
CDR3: ASSQVASTPYYEQY

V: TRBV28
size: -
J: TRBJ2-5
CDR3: ASSLSRGAIQVTQY

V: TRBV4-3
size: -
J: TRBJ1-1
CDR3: ASSRQTGTNTEAF

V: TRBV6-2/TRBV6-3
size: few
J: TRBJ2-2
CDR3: ASSYSQAGVHPGELF

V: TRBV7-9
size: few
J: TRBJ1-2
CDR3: ASSLVWDSYGYT

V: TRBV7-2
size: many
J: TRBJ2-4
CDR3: ASSLGTSGRSAKNIQY

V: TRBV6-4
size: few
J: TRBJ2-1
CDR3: ASSEVAGETNEQF

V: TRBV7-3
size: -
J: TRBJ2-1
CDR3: ASGDSTNYNEQF